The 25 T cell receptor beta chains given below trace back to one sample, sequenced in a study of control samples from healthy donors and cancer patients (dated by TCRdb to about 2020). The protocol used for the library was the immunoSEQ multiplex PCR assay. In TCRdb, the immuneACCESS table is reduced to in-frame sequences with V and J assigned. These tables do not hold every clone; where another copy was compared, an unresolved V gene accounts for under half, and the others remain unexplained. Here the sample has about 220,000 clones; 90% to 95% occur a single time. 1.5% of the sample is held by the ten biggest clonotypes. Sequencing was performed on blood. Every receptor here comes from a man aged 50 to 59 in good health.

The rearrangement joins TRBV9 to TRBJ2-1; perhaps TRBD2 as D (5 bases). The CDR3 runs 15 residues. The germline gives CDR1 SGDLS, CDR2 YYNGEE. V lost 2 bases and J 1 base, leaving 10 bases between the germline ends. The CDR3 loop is CASSVSEGSYNEQFF. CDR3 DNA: TGTGCCAGCAGCGTGAGTGAGGGATCCTACAATGAGCAGTTCTTC.

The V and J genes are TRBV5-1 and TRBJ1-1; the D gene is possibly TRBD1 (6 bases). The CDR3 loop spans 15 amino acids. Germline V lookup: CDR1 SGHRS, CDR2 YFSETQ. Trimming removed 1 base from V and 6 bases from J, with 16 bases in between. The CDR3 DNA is TGCGCCAGCAGCTTGTTTTTAGGGGGGACGTCTGAAGCTTTCTTT. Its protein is CASSLFLGGTSEAFF.

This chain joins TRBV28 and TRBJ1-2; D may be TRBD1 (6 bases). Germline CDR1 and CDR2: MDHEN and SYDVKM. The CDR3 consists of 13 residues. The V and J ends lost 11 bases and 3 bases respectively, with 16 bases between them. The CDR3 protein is CALGRSGDYGYTF. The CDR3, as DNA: TGTGCCTTGGGACGGTCAGGGGACTATGGCTACACCTTC.

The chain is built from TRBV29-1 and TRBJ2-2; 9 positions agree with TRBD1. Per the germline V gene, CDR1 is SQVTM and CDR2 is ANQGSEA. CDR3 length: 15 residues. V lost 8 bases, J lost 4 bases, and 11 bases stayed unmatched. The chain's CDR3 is CSCLFGTGFTGELFF. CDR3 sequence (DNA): TGCAGCTGCCTTTTCGGGACAGGGTTCACCGGGGAGCTGTTTTTT.

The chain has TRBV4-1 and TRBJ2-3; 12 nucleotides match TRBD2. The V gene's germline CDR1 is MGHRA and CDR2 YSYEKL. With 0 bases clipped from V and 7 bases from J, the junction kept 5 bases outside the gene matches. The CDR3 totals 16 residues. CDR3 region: CASSQDSLAGGNTQYF. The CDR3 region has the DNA TGCGCCAGCAGCCAAGATAGTCTAGCGGGGGGGAATACGCAGTATTTT.

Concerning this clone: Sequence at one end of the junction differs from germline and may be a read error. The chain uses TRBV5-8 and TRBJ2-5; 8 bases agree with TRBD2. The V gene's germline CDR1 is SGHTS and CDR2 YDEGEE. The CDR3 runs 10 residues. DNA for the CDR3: TGTGCCAGCAGCTTTAGCGGGGAAGACTTC. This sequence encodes CASSFSGEDF.

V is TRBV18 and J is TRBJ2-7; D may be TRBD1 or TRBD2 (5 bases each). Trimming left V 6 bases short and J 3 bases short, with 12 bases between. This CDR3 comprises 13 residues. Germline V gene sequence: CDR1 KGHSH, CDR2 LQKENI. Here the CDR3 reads CASSLGRDYEQYF. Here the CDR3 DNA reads TGTGCCAGCTCTCTGGGACGGGACTACGAGCAGTACTTC. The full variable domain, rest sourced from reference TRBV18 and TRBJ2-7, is NAGVMQNPRHLVRRRGQEARLRCSPMKGHSHVYWYRQLPEEGLKFMVYLQKENIIDESGMPKERFSAEFPKEGPSILRIQQVVRGDSAAYFCASSLGRDYEQYFGPGTRLTVT.

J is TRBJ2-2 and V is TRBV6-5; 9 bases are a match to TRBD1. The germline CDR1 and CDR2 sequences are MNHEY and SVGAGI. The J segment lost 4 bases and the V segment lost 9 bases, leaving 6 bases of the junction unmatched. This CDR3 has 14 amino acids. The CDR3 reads CASRGDRVTGELFF. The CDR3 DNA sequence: TGTGCCAGTCGAGGGGACAGGGTCACCGGGGAGCTGTTTTTT.

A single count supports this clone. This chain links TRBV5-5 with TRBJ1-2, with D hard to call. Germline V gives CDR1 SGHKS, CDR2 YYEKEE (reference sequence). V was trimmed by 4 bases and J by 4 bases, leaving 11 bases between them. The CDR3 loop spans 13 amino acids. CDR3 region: CASSRLDGYGYTF. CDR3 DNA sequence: TGTGCCAGCAGCCGCCTCGACGGCTATGGCTACACCTTC.

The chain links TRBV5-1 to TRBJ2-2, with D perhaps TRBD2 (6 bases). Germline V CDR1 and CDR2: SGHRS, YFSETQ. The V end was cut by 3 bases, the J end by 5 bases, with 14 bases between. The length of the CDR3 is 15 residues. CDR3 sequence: CASSWGQGGTGELFF. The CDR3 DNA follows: TGCGCCAGCAGCTGGGGCCAGGGAGGAACCGGGGAGCTGTTTTTT.

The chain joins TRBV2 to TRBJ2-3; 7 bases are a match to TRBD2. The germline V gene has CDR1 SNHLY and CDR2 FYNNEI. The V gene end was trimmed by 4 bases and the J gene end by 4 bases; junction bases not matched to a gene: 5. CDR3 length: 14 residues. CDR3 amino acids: CASSGGGGADTQYF. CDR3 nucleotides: TGTGCCAGCAGTGGTGGGGGGGGAGCAGATACGCAGTATTTT.

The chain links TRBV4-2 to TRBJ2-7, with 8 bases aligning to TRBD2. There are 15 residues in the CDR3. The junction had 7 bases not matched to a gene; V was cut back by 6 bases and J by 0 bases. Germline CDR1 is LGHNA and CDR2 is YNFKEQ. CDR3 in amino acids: CASRQTSANSYEQYF. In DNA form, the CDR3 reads TGTGCCAGCAGACAGACTAGCGCAAACTCCTACGAGCAGTACTTC.

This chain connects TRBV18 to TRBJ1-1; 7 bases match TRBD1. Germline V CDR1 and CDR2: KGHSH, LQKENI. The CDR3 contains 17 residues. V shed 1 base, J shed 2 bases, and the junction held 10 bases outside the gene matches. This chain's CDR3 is CASSPLSGGGGNTEAFF. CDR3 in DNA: TGTGCCAGCTCACCACTTTCAGGGGGAGGTGGCAACACTGAAGCTTTCTTT.

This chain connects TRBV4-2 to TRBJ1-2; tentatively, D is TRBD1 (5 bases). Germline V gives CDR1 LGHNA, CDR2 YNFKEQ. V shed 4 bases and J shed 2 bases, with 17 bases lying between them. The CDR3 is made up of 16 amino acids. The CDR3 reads CASSRGAQAGNYGYTF. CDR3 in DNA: TGTGCCAGCAGCCGCGGGGCCCAAGCAGGGAACTATGGCTACACCTTC.

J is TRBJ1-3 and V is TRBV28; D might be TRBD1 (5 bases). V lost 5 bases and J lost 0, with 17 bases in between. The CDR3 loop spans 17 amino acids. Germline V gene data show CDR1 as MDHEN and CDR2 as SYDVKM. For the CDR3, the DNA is TGTGCCAGCAGTACCCACCGCGGGGGGAGCTCTGGAAACACCATATATTTT. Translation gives CASSTHRGGSSGNTIYF.

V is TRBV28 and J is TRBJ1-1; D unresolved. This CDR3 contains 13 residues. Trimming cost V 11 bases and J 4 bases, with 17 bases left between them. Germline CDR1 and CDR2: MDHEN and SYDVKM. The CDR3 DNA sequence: TGTGCCGTATCTACCTCGGACGGCACTGAAGCTTTCTTT. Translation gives CAVSTSDGTEAFF.

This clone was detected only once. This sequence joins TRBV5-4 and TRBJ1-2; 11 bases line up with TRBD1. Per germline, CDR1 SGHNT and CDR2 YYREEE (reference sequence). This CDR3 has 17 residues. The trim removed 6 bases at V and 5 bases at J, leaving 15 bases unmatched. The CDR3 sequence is CASTSGTGGSWGYGYTF. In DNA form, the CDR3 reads TGTGCCAGCACCTCAGGGACAGGGGGAAGCTGGGGGTATGGCTACACCTTC.

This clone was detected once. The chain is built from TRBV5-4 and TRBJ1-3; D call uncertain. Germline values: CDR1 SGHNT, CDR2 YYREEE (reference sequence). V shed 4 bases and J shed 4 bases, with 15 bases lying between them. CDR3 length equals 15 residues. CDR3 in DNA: TGTGCCAGCAGCCTTCGGACTTCTGTGGGAAACACCATATATTTT. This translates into CASSLRTSVGNTIYF.

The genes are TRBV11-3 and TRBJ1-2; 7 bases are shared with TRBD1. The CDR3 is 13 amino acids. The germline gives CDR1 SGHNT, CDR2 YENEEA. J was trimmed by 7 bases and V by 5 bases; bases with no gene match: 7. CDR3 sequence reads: CASSRRQGFGYTF. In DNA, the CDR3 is TGTGCCAGCAGCCGTAGACAGGGATTTGGCTACACCTTC.

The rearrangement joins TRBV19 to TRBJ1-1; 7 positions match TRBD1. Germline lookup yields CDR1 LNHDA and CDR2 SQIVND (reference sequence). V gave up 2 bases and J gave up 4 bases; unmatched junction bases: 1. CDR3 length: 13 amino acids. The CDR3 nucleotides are TGTGCCAGTAGTATACAGGGGGGCACTGAAGCTTTCTTT. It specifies CASSIQGGTEAFF.

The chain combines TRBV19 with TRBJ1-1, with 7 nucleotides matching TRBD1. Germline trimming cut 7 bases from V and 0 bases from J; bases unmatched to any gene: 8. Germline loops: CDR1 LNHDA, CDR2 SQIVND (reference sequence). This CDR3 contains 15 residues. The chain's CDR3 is CASIRGQSMNTEAFF. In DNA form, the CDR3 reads TGTGCCAGTATTAGGGGACAGAGTATGAACACTGAAGCTTTCTTT.

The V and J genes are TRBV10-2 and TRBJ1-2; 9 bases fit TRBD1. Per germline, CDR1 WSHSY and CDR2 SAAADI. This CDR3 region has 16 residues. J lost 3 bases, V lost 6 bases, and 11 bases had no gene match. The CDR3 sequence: CASSESPGTGYYGYTF. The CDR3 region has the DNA TGCGCCAGCAGCGAATCACCCGGGACAGGGTACTATGGCTACACCTTC.

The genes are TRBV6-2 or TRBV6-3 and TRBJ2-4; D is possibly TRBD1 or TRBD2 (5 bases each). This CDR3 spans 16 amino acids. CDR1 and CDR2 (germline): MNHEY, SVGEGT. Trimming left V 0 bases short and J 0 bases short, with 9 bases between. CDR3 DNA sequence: TGTGCCAGCAGTTACTCACGGGACGGAGCCAAAAACATTCAGTACTTC. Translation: CASSYSRDGAKNIQYF.

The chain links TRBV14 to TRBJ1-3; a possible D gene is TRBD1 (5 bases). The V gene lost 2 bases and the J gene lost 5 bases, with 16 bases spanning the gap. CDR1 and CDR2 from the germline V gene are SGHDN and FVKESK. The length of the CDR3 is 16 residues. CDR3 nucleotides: TGTGCCAGCAGCCAACCGGGCCTTCAGGGCAGAAACACCATATATTTT. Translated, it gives CASSQPGLQGRNTIYF.

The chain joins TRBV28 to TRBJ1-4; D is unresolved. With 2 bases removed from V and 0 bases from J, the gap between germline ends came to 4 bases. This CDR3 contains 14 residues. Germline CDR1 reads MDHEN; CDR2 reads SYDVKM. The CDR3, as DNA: TGTGCCAGCAGTTTAGTAACAACTAATGAAAAACTGTTTTTT. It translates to CASSLVTTNEKLFF.